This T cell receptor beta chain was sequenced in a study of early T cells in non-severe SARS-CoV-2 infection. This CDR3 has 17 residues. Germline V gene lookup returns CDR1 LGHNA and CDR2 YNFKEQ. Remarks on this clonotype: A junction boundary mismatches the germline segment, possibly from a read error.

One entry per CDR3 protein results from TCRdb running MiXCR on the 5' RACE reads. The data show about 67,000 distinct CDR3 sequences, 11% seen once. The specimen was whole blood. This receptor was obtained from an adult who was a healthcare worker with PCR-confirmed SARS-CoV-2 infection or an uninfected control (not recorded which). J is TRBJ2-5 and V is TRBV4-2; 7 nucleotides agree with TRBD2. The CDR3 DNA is TGTGCCAGCAGCCCGCACCCCACCCTAGCGGCCCAAGAGACCCAGCACTTC. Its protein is CASSPHPTLAAQETQHF.